This T cell receptor (beta chain) was identified during a study of blood T cell repertoires in COVID-19. Germline V lookup: CDR1 SNHLY, CDR2 FYNNEI. The CDR3 covers 14 residues. V was shortened by 2 bases and J by 6 bases, with 11 bases between the two germline ends. Assay: immunoSEQ multiplex PCR; the TCRdb copy retains only in-frame clones and omits some. Of 410,000 or so clones in the sample, 75% to 90% were seen once. The sequence was obtained from a woman in her twenties or thirties with active or convalescent COVID-19. The sample consisted of peripheral blood. The chain links TRBV2 to TRBJ1-5; weak D call: TRBD1 (5 bases). The CDR3 spells CASSEFQGTQPQHF. As DNA, the CDR3 is TGTGCCAGCAGTGAATTCCAGGGAACTCAGCCCCAGCATTTT.